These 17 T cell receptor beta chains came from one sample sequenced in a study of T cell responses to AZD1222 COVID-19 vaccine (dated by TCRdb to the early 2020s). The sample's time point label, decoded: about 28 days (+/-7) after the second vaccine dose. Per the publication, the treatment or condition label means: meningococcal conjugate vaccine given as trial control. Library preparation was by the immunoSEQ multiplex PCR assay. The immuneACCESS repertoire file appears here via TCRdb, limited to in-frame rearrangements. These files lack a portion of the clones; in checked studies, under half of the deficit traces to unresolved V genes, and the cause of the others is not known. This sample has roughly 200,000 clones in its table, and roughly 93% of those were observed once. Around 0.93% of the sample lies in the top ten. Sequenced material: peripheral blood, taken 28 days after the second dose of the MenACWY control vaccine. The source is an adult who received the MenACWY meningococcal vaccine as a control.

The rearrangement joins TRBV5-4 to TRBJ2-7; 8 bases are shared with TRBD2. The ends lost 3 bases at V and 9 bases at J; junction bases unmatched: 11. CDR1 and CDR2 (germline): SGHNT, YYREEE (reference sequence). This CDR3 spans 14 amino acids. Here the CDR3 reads CASSSPGLVRSQYF. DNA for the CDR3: TGTGCCAGCAGCTCGCCGGGACTAGTACGCTCGCAGTACTTC.

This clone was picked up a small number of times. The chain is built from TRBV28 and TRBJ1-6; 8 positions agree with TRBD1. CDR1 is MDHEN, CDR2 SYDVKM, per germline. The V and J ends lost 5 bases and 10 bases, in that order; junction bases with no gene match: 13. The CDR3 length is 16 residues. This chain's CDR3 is CASSPLTTGEGSPLHF. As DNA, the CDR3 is TGTGCCAGCAGTCCCCTAACGACAGGGGAAGGGTCACCCCTCCACTTT.

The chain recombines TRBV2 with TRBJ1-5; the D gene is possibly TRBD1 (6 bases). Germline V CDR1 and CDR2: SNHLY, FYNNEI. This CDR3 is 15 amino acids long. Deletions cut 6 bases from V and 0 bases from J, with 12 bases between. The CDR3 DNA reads TGTGCCAGCAGCACGGGACACTATAGCAATCAGCCCCAGCATTTT. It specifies CASSTGHYSNQPQHF.

CDR3 region: CASSISTNTGELFF. The CDR3, as DNA: TGTGCCAGCAGCATTTCCACGAACACCGGGGAGCTGTTTTTT. The V and J genes are TRBV11-2 and TRBJ2-2; D is uncertain. The CDR3 sequence is 14 residues long. V gave up 5 bases and J gave up 0 bases, with 7 bases separating them. Germline values: CDR1 SGHAT, CDR2 FQNNGV.

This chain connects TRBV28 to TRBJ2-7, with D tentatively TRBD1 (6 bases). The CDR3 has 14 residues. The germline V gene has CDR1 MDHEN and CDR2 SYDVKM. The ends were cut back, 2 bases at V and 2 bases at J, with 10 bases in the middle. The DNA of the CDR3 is TGTGCCAGCAGTTTAGCAGGGGTGGCCTACGAGCAGTACTTC. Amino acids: CASSLAGVAYEQYF.

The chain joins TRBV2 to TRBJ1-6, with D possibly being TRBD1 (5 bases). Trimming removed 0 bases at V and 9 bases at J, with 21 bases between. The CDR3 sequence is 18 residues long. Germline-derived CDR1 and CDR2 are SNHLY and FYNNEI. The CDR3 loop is CASSEAAGGGMFFSPLHF. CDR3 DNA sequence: TGTGCCAGCAGTGAAGCCGCGGGGGGTGGGATGTTTTTTTCACCCCTCCACTTT. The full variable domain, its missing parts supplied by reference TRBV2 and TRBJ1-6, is EPEVTQTPSHQVTQMGQEVILRCVPISNHLYFYWYRQILGQKVEFLVSFYNNEISEKSEIFDDQFSVERPDGSNFTLKIRSTKLEDSAMYFCASSEAAGGGMFFSPLHFGNGTRLTVT.

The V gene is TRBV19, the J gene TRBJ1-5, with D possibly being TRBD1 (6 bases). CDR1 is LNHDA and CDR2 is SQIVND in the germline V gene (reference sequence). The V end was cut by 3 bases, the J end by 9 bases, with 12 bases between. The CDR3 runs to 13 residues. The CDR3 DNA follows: TGTGCCAGTAGTATTGACAGGTTTTGGCCCCAGCATTTT. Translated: CASSIDRFWPQHF.

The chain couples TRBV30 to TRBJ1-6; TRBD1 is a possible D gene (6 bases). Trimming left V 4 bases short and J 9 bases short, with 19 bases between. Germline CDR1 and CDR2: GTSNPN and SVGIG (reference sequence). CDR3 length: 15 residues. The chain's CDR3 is CAWTSPGGRSSPLHF. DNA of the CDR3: TGTGCCTGGACCTCCCCGGGGGGCCGTAGTTCACCCCTCCACTTT.

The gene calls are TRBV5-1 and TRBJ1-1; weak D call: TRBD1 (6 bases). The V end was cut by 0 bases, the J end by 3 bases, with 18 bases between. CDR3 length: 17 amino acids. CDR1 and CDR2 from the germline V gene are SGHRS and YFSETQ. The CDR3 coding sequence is TGCGCCAGCAGCTTGGGGGAAAGGGGGGCAGCACACACTGAAGCTTTCTTT. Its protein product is CASSLGERGAAHTEAFF.

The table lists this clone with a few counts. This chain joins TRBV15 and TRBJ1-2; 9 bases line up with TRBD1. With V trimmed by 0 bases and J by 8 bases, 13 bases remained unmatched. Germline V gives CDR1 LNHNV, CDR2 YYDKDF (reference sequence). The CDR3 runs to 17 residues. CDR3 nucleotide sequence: TGTGCCACCAGCAGAGATCGCGTTATGACAGGGGGATCGGGCTACACCTTC. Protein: CATSRDRVMTGGSGYTF.

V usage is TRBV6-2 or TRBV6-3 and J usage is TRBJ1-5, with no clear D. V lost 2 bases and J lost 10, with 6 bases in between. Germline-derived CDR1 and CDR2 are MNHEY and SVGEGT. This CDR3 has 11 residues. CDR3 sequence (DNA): TGTGCCAGCAGTTACAAGGGCCCCCAGCATTTT. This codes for CASSYKGPQHF.

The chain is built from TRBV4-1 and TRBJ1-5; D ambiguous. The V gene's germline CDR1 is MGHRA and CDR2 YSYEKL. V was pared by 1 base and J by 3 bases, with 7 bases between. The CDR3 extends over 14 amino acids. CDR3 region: CASSQAFTNQPQHF. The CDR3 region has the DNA TGCGCCAGCAGCCAAGCCTTCACCAATCAGCCCCAGCATTTT.

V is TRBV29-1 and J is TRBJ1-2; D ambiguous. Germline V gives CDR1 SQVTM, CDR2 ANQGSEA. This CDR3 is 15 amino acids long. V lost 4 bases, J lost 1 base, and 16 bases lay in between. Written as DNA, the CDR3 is TGCAGCGTTGGTCAGGAGCAGTCGATTAACTATGGCTACACCTTC. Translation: CSVGQEQSINYGYTF.

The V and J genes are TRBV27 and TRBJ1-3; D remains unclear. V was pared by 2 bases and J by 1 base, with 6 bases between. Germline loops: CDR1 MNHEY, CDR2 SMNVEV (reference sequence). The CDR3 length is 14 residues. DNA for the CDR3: TGTGCCAGCAGTTTAGGCGGATCTGGAAACACCATATATTTT. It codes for CASSLGGSGNTIYF.

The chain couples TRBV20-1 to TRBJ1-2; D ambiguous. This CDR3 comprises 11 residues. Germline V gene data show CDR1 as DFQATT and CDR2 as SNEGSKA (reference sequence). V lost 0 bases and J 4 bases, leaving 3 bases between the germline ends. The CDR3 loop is CSARDFYGYTF. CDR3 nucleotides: TGCAGTGCTAGAGACTTCTATGGCTACACCTTC.

CDR3 residues: CASSPLAGNTQYF. The CDR3 nucleotides are TGTGCCAGCAGCCCCCTGGCGGGGAATACGCAGTATTTT. The chain employs TRBV5-4 and TRBJ2-3, with D possibly matching TRBD2 (6 bases). Trimming stripped 4 bases from V and 7 bases from J, with 13 bases between. CDR3 length equals 13 residues. Germline loops: CDR1 SGHNT, CDR2 YYREEE (reference sequence).

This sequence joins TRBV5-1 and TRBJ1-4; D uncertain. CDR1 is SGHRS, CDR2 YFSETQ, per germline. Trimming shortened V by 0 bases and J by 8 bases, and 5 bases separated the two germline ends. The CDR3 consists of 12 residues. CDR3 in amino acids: CASSLGEEKLFF. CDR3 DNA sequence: TGCGCCAGCAGCTTGGGGGAAGAAAAACTGTTTTTT.